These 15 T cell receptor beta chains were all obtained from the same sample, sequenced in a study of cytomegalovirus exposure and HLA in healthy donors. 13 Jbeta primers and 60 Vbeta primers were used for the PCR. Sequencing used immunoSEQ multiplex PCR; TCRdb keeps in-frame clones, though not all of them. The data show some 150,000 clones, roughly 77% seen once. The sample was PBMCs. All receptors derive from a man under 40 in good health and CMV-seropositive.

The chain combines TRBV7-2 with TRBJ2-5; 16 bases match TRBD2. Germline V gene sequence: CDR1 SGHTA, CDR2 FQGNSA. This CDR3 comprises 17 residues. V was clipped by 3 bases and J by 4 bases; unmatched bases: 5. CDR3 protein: CASSLGTSGGAVETQYF. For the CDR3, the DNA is TGTGCCAGCAGCTTGGGGACTAGCGGGGGGGCTGTAGAGACCCAGTACTTC.

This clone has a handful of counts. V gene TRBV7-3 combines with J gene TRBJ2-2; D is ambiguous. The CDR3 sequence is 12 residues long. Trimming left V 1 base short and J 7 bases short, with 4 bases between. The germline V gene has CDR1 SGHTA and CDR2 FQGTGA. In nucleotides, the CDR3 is TGTGCCAGCAGCTTAAAGAGCGGGGAGCTGTTTTTT. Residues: CASSLKSGELFF.

CDR3 nucleotide sequence: TGCGCCAGCAGCCTCGGACTAGCGGGTTACACAGATACGCAGTATTTT. Its translation is CASSLGLAGYTDTQYF. J is TRBJ2-3 and V is TRBV4-1; 11 positions agree with TRBD2. Germline-derived CDR1 and CDR2 are MGHRA and YSYEKL. CDR3 length: 16 amino acids. Trimming cost V 4 bases and J 2 bases; bases outside gene matches: 5.

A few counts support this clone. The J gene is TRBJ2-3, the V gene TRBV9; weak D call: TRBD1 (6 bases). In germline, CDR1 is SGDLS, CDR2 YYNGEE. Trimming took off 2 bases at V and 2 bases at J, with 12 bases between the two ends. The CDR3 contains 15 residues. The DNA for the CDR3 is TGTGCCAGCAGCGTTACGACAGGTTTCACAGATACGCAGTATTTT. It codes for CASSVTTGFTDTQYF.

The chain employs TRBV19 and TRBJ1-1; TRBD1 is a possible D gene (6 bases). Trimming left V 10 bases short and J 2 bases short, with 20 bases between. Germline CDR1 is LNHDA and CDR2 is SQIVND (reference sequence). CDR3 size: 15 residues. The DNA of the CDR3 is TGTGCCACACGGAGTACAGGGTGGGGAAACACTGAAGCTTTCTTT. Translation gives CATRSTGWGNTEAFF.

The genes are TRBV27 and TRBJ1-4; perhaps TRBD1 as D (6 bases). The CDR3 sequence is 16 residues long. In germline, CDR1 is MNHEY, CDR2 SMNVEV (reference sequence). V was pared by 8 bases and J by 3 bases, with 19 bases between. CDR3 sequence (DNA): TGTGCCAGCGGCCCTCACGGGGGGGCCCCTAATGAAAAACTGTTTTTT. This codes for CASGPHGGAPNEKLFF.

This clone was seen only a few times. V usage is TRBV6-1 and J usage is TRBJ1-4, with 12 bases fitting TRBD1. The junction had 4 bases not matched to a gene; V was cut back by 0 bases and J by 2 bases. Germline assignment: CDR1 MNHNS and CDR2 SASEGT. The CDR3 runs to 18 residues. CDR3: CASSEAGDRGLTNEKLFF. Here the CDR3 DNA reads TGTGCCAGCAGTGAAGCAGGGGACAGGGGGCTTACTAATGAAAAACTGTTTTTT.

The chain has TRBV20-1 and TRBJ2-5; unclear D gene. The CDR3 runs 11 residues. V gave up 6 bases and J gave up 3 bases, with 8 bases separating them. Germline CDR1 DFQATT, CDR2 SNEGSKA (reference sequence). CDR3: CSARIKETQYF. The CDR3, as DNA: TGCAGTGCGAGGATAAAAGAGACCCAGTACTTC.

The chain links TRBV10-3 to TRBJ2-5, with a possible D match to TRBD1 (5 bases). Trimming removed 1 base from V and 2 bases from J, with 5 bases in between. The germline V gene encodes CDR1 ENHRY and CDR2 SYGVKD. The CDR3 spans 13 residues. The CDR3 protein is CAISEYRQETQYF. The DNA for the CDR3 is TGTGCCATCAGTGAGTACAGGCAAGAGACCCAGTACTTC.

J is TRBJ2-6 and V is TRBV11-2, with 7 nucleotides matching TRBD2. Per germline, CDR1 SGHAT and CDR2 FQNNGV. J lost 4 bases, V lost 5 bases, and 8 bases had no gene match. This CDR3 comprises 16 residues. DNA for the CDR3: TGTGCCAGCAGCCCGTGGGGGGGGTTAGGGGCCAACGTCCTGACTTTC. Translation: CASSPWGGLGANVLTF.

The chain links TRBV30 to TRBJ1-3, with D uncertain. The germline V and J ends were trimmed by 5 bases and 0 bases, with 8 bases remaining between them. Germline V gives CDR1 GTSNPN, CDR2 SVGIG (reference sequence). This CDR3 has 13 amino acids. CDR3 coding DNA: TGTGCCTGGGGCCATGCCTCTGGAAACACCATATATTTT. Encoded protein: CAWGHASGNTIYF. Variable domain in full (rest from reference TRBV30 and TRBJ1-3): SQTIHQWPATLVQPVGSPLSLECTVEGTSNPNLYWYRQAAGRGLQLLFYSVGIGQISSEVPQNLSASRPQDRQFILSSKKLLLSDSGFYLCAWGHASGNTIYFGEGSWLTVV.

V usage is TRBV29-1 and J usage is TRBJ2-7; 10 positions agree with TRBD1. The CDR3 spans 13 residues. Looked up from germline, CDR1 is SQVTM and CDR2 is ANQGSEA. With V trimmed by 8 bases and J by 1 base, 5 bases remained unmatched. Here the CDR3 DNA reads TGCAGCACCAGGACAGGGGGATCCTACGAGCAGTACTTC. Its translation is CSTRTGGSYEQYF.

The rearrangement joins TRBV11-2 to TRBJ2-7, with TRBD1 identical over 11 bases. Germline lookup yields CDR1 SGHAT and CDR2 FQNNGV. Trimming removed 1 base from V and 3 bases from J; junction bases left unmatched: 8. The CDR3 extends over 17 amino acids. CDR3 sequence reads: CASSLVRTGGKGYEQYF. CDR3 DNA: TGTGCCAGCAGCTTAGTACGGACAGGGGGCAAGGGCTACGAGCAGTACTTC.

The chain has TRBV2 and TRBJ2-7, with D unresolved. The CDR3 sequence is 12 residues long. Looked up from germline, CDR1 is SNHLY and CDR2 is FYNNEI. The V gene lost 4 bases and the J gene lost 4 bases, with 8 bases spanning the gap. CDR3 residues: CASSVQAYEQYF. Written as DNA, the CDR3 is TGTGCCAGCAGTGTTCAGGCTTACGAGCAGTACTTC.

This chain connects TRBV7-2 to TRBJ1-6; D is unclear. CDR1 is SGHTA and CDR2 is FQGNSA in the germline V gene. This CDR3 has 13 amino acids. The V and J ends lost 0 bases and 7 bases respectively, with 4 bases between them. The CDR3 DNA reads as TGTGCCAGCAGCTTAGCTCGGAATTCACCCCTCCACTTT. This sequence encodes CASSLARNSPLHF.